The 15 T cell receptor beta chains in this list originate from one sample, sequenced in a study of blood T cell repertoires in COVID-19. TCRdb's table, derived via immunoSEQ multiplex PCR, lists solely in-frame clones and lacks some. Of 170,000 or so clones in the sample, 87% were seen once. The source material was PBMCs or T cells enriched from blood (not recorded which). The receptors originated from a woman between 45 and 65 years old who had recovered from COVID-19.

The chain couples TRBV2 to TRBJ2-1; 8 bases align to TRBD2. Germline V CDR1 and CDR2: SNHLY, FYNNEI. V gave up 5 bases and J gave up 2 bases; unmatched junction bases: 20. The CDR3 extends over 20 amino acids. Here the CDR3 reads CASSPRAGDANRPTYNEQFF. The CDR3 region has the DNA TGTGCCAGCAGTCCAAGAGCGGGAGATGCAAATCGGCCTACCTACAATGAGCAGTTCTTC.

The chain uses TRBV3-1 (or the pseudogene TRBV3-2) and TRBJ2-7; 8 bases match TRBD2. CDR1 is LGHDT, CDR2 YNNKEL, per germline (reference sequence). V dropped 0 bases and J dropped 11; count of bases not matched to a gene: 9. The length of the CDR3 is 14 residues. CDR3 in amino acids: CASSQELAGRKKYF. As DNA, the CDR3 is TGTGCCAGCAGCCAAGAATTAGCGGGACGGAAGAAGTACTTC.

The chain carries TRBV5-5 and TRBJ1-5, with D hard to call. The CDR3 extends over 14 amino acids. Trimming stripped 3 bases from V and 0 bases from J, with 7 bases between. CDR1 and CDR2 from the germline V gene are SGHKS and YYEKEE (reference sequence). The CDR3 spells CASSSEHSNQPQHF. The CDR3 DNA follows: TGTGCCAGCAGCTCGGAGCATAGCAATCAGCCCCAGCATTTT. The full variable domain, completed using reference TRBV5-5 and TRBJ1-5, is DAGVTQSPTHLIKTRGQQVTLRCSPISGHKSVSWYQQVLGQGPQFIFQYYEKEERGRGNFPDRFSARQFPNYSSELNVNALLLGDSALYLCASSSEHSNQPQHFGDGTRLSIL.

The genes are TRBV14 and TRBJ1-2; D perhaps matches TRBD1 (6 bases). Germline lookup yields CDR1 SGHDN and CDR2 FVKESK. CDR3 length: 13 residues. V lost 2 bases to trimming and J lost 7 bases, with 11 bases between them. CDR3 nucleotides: TGTGCCAGCAGCCAACAACAGGGATTTGGCTACACCTTC. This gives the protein CASSQQQGFGYTF.

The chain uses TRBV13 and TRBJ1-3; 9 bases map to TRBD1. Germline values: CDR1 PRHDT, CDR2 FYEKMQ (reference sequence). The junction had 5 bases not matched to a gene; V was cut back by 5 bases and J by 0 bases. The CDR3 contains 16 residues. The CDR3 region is CASSQQGALSGNTIYF. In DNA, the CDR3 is TGTGCCAGCAGCCAACAGGGGGCCCTCTCTGGAAACACCATATATTTT.

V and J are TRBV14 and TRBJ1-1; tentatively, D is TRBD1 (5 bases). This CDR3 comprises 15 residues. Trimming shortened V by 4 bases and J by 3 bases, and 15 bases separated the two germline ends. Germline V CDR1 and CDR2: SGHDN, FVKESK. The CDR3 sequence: CASSLFRLGDTEAFF. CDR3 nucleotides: TGTGCCAGCAGCCTCTTTCGACTAGGGGACACTGAAGCTTTCTTT.

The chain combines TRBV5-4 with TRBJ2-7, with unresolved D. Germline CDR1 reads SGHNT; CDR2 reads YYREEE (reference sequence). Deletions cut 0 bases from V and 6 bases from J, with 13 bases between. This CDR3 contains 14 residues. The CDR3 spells CASSLVTTRTEQYF. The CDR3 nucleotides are TGTGCCAGCAGCTTGGTAACTACCCGAACCGAGCAGTACTTC. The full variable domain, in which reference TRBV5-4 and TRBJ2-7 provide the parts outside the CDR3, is ETGVTQSPTHLIKTRGQQVTLRCSSQSGHNTVSWYQQALGQGPQFIFQYYREEENGRGNFPPRFSGLQFPNYSSELNVNALELDDSALYLCASSLVTTRTEQYFGPGTRLTVT.

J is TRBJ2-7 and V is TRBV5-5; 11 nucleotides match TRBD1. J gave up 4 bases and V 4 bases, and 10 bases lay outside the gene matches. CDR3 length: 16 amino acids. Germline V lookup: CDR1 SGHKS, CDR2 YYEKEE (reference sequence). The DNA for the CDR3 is TGTGCCAGCAGCCCACGCTGGACAGGGGGCGAGTACGAGCAGTACTTC. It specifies CASSPRWTGGEYEQYF.

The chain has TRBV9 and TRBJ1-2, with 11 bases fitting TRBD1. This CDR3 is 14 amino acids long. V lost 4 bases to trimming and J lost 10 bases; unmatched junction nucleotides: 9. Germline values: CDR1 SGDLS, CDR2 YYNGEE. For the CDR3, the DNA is TGTGCCAGCAGCCCAGGGGACAGGGGGGGAGACTACACCTTC. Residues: CASSPGDRGGDYTF. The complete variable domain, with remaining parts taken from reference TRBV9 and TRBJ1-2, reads DSGVTQTPKHLITATGQRVTLRCSPRSGDLSVYWYQQSLDQGLQFLIQYYNGEERAKGNILERFSAQQFPDLHSELNLSSLELGDSALYFCASSPGDRGGDYTFGSGTRLTVV.

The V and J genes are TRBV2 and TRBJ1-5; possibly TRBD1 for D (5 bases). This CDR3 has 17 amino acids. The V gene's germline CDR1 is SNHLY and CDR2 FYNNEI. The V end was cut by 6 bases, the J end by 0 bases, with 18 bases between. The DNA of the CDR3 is TGTGCCAGCAGACTTATCGACAGTGTGTATAGCAATCAGCCCCAGCATTTT. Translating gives CASRLIDSVYSNQPQHF. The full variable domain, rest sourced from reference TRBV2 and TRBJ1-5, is EPEVTQTPSHQVTQMGQEVILRCVPISNHLYFYWYRQILGQKVEFLVSFYNNEISEKSEIFDDQFSVERPDGSNFTLKIRSTKLEDSAMYFCASRLIDSVYSNQPQHFGDGTRLSIL.

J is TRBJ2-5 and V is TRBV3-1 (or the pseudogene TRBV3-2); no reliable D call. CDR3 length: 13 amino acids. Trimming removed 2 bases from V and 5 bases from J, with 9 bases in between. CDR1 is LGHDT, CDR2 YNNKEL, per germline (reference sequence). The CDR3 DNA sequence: TGTGCCAGCAGCCAAAGTCGTCGGGAGACCCAGTACTTC. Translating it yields CASSQSRRETQYF.

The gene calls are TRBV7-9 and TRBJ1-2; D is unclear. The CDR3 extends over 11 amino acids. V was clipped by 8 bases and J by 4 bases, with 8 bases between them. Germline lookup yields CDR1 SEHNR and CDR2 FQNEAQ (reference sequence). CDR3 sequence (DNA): TGTGCCAGCTTTGGCGGCTATGGCTACACCTTC. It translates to CASFGGYGYTF.

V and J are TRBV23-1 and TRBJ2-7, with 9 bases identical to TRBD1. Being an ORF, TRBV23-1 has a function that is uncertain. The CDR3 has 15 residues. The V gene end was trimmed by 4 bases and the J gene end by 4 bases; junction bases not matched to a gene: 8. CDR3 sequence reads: CASSRPGQGFYEQYF. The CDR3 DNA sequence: TGCGCCAGCAGTCGGCCTGGACAGGGGTTTTACGAGCAGTACTTC.

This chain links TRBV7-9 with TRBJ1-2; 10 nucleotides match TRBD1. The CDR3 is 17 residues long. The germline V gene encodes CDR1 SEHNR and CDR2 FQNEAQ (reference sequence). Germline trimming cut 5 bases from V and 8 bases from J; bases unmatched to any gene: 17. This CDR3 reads CASSLWTGGGPLGGYTF. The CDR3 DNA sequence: TGTGCCAGCAGCCTTTGGACAGGGGGAGGCCCGCTGGGGGGCTACACCTTC.

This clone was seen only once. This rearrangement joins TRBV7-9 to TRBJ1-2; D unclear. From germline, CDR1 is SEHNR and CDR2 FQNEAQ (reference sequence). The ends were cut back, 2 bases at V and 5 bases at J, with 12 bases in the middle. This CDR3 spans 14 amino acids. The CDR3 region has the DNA TGTGCCAGCAGCTTATCCAGTGGCGGGTATGGCTACACCTTC. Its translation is CASSLSSGGYGYTF. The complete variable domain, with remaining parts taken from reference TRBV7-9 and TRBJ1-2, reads DTGVSQNPRHKITKRGQNVTFRCDPISEHNRLYWYRQTLGQGPEFLTYFQNEAQLEKSRLLSDRFSAERPKGSFSTLEIQRTEQGDSAMYLCASSLSSGGYGYTFGSGTRLTVV.